The 17 T cell receptor beta chains listed next were all sequenced from one sample in a study of cytomegalovirus exposure and HLA in healthy donors. The PCR used 60 Vbeta and 13 Jbeta primers. The assay was immunoSEQ multiplex PCR, and TCRdb's table has in-frame clones only and misses some. The data hold about 130,000 clones, with roughly 74% observed a single time. The sequenced sample consisted of PBMCs. The receptors shown here come from a woman aged 45-59 years in good health and CMV-seropositive.

The gene calls are TRBV18 and TRBJ1-1; 7 bases map to TRBD1. This CDR3 contains 15 residues. Germline values: CDR1 KGHSH, CDR2 LQKENI. Unmatched junction bases numbered 4, after V lost 2 bases and J lost 1 base. CDR3 nucleotides: TGTGCCAGCTCACCAAGGACAGGCTCGAACACTGAAGCTTTCTTT. It codes for CASSPRTGSNTEAFF.

The chain uses TRBV27 and TRBJ1-5, with D maybe TRBD1 (5 bases). The length of the CDR3 is 14 residues. In germline, CDR1 is MNHEY, CDR2 SMNVEV (reference sequence). V lost 6 bases, J lost 6 bases, and 15 bases lay in between. In DNA, the CDR3 is TGTGCCAGCAGACCACAGGTTTTGGGTCAGCCCCAGCATTTT. This encodes CASRPQVLGQPQHF.

The V and J genes are TRBV27 and TRBJ2-1; 9 nucleotides match TRBD2. The ends lost 0 bases at V and 10 bases at J; junction bases unmatched: 7. CDR1 is MNHEY, CDR2 SMNVEV, per germline (reference sequence). The CDR3 extends over 15 amino acids. CDR3 DNA: TGTGCCAGCAGTTTATCGGGGCGGGGGGGCGAAGAGCAGTTCTTC. It is translated as CASSLSGRGGEEQFF.

The chain uses TRBV30 and TRBJ1-6, with 8 bases matching TRBD1. Per the germline V gene, CDR1 is GTSNPN and CDR2 is SVGIG (reference sequence). The CDR3 extends over 14 amino acids. V shed 7 bases and J 14 bases; nucleotides not matched to a gene: 16. CDR3 loop: CAFKDRDNFGALHF. DNA for the CDR3: TGTGCCTTTAAGGACAGGGACAACTTCGGAGCCCTCCACTTT.

The chain links TRBV7-2 to TRBJ1-4; D is possibly TRBD1 (6 bases). Germline values: CDR1 SGHTA, CDR2 FQGNSA. Deletions cut 1 base from V and 6 bases from J, with 9 bases between. The CDR3 runs 14 residues. The chain's CDR3 is CASSLVPGDEKLFF. The CDR3 nucleotides read TGTGCCAGCAGCTTAGTACCAGGGGATGAAAAACTGTTTTTT.

This clone has more than one count but fewer than ten. The chain links TRBV10-3 to TRBJ1-1; 8 positions agree with TRBD1. V lost 7 bases to trimming and J lost 2 bases; unmatched junction nucleotides: 6. CDR1 is ENHRY, CDR2 SYGVKD, per germline. CDR3 length: 14 residues. DNA for the CDR3: TGTGCCATCAAAGGACAGGGAGTTAACACTGAAGCTTTCTTT. Protein: CAIKGQGVNTEAFF.

The genes are TRBV25-1 and TRBJ1-3, with 7 bases identical to TRBD1. Trimming removed 4 bases from V and 0 bases from J; junction bases left unmatched: 6. The germline CDR1 and CDR2 sequences are MGHDK and SYGVNS. There are 16 residues in the CDR3. The DNA of the CDR3 is TGTGCCAGCAGTGGTCGGGGACAGCCCTCTGGAAACACCATATATTTT. This gives the protein CASSGRGQPSGNTIYF.

The chain combines TRBV7-2 with TRBJ1-5, with no clear D. Germline CDR1 reads SGHTA; CDR2 reads FQGNSA. This CDR3 comprises 16 residues. V was trimmed by 1 base and J by 3 bases, leaving 13 bases between them. The CDR3 is CASSLGPPSDNQPQHF. The CDR3 region has the DNA TGTGCCAGCAGCTTAGGGCCCCCCTCCGACAATCAGCCCCAGCATTTT.

This chain links TRBV2 with TRBJ2-5, with D maybe TRBD2 (5 bases). Trimming removed 7 bases from V and 3 bases from J, with 12 bases in between. The CDR3 contains 13 residues. Germline V CDR1 and CDR2: SNHLY, FYNNEI. The CDR3 DNA follows: TGTGCCAGCACCAGAGGGTACGAAGAGACCCAGTACTTC. Amino acids: CASTRGYEETQYF.

This clone was counted a few times. The chain carries TRBV10-1 and TRBJ2-6, with D tentatively TRBD1 (5 bases). Germline V CDR1 and CDR2: WNHNN, SYGVQD (reference sequence). Trimming removed 6 bases from V and 2 bases from J, with 8 bases in between. The CDR3 loop spans 14 amino acids. The CDR3 nucleotides are TGCGCCAGCAGCGACAGTACTGGGGCCAACGTCCTGACTTTC. Residues: CASSDSTGANVLTF.

The V gene is TRBV27, the J gene TRBJ2-3; 7 nucleotides align to TRBD1. Germline lookup yields CDR1 MNHEY and CDR2 SMNVEV (reference sequence). The CDR3 totals 12 residues. The V and J ends lost 6 bases and 11 bases, in that order; junction bases with no gene match: 8. The CDR3 loop is CASSPKTGRQYF. The CDR3 DNA reads as TGTGCCAGCAGCCCAAAGACAGGGCGGCAGTATTTT.

This clone appeared a few times. This sequence joins TRBV5-1 and TRBJ1-1; D call uncertain. Germline loops: CDR1 SGHRS, CDR2 YFSETQ. The CDR3 consists of 17 residues. Trimming took off 0 bases at V and 1 base at J, with 16 bases between the two ends. CDR3 coding DNA: TGCGCCAGCAGCTTGGGGAAAGACGGGATATCGAACACTGAAGCTTTCTTT. This codes for CASSLGKDGISNTEAFF.

The chain couples TRBV15 to TRBJ1-2; D is unresolved. The germline CDR1 and CDR2 sequences are LNHNV and YYDKDF (reference sequence). The length of the CDR3 is 13 residues. The V gene lost 0 bases and the J gene lost 4 bases, with 6 bases spanning the gap. The CDR3 protein is CATSRDEAYGYTF. DNA of the CDR3: TGTGCCACCAGCAGAGATGAGGCCTATGGCTACACCTTC.

The rearrangement uses TRBV6-5 and TRBJ2-7, with 11 bases that match TRBD2. The CDR3 runs to 14 residues. Germline lookup yields CDR1 MNHEY and CDR2 SVGAGI. V dropped 6 bases and J dropped 5; count of bases not matched to a gene: 6. The DNA of the CDR3 is TGTGCCAGCAGCCTACTAGCGGGGGCCCACGAGCAGTACTTC. Translating gives CASSLLAGAHEQYF.

This clone was seen only a few times. The V gene is TRBV10-3, the J gene TRBJ2-7; weak D call: TRBD1 (6 bases). This CDR3 spans 16 amino acids. Germline V gene data show CDR1 as ENHRY and CDR2 as SYGVKD. V was trimmed by 8 bases and J by 3 bases, leaving 23 bases between them. The CDR3 DNA reads TGTGCCATCCGACGTCCAGGGGAAGGGTTCGTCTACGAGCAGTACTTC. This encodes CAIRRPGEGFVYEQYF.

V usage is TRBV7-7 and J usage is TRBJ2-5; a weak D match, TRBD2 (5 bases). The V gene's germline CDR1 is SSHAT and CDR2 FNYEAQ (reference sequence). The V and J ends lost 1 base and 6 bases respectively, with 9 bases between them. This CDR3 is built from 13 residues. CDR3 residues: CASSLDGKQTQYF. The CDR3 nucleotides are TGTGCCAGCAGCTTAGACGGGAAGCAGACCCAGTACTTC. The full variable domain, rest sourced from reference TRBV7-7 and TRBJ2-5, is GAGVSQSPRYKVTKRGQDVTLRCDPISSHATLYWYQQALGQGPEFLTYFNYEAQPDKSGLPSDRFSAERPEGSISTLTIQRTEQRDSAMYRCASSLDGKQTQYFGPGTRLLVL.

This chain links TRBV6-1 with TRBJ2-2; the D is unclear. CDR1 is MNHNS and CDR2 is SASEGT in the germline V gene. The CDR3 consists of 14 residues. V was cut by 8 bases and J by 0 bases, with 10 bases left in between. DNA of the CDR3: TGTGCCAGCCACCAGGTTTCGAACACCGGGGAGCTGTTTTTT. It is translated as CASHQVSNTGELFF.